These T cell receptor beta chains were read from a single sample in a study of T cell responses to AZD1222 COVID-19 vaccine. Repertoires were generated with immunoSEQ multiplex PCR, while TCRdb's copy carries only in-frame clones and drops some. The sample includes about 160,000 clones, more than 75% of them seen just once. The sample was peripheral blood, taken 28 days after the second AZD1222 dose. The receptors shown here come from an adult who received the AZD1222 COVID-19 vaccine. CDR3s include the opening cysteine and the closing phenylalanine or tryptophan. Fields, in order: V gene, clone size, J gene, D gene, CDR3 length, CDR3 protein, CDR3 DNA. D genes are given only for firm matches. Expanded clones are given a class, and other clones once, few, many or no size at all.

TRBV20-1	NA	TRBJ1-1	NA	11	CSAGGSTEAFF	TGCAGTGCTGGAGGGAGCACTGAAGCTTTCTTT
TRBV3-1/TRBV3-2	NA	TRBJ2-3	NA	13	CASSQAEADTQYF	TGTGCCAGCAGCCAAGCGGAGGCAGATACGCAGTATTTT
TRBV19	NA	TRBJ2-5	NA	13	CASSIQGQETQYF	TGTGCCAGTAGCATACAGGGCCAAGAGACCCAGTACTTC
TRBV6-6	NA	TRBJ2-1	NA	13	CATDAGPNNEQFF	TGTGCCACCGACGCGGGACCAAACAATGAGCAGTTCTTC
TRBV5-1	NA	TRBJ1-1	NA	13	CASSVGVNTEAFF	TGCGCCAGCAGCGTGGGGGTGAACACTGAAGCTTTCTTT
TRBV4-1	NA	TRBJ2-7	TRBD1	16	CASSEPGQGALGEQYF	TGCGCCAGCAGCGAACCAGGACAGGGGGCCTTGGGCGAGCAGTACTTC
TRBV2	NA	TRBJ2-3	NA	16	CASEISAGDVTDTQYF	TGTGCCAGCGAAATCTCGGCAGGGGACGTCACAGATACGCAGTATTTT
TRBV4-3	NA	TRBJ1-3	NA	16	CASSPEGPLGGNTIYF	TGCGCCAGCAGCCCAGAGGGGCCGTTAGGTGGAAACACCATATATTTT
TRBV2	NA	TRBJ2-3	NA	13	CATRESRLDTQYF	TGTGCCACCAGGGAATCCCGCTTAGATACGCAGTATTTT
TRBV29-1	NA	TRBJ2-2	NA	14	CSASWGANTGELFF	TGCAGCGCCTCCTGGGGGGCGAACACCGGGGAGCTGTTTTTT
TRBV5-5	once	TRBJ1-4	NA	13	CASSLEWGEKLFF	TGTGCCAGCAGCTTAGAATGGGGTGAAAAACTGTTTTTT
TRBV29-1	NA	TRBJ2-7	TRBD1	12	CSVVGQTYEQYF	TGCAGCGTTGTGGGACAGACCTACGAGCAGTACTTC
TRBV27	NA	TRBJ2-7	NA	13	CASSFQATYEQYF	TGTGCCAGCAGTTTCCAGGCCACCTACGAGCAGTACTTC
TRBV19	NA	TRBJ1-5	TRBD1	13	CASSDRDNQPQHF	TGTGCCAGTAGTGACAGGGACAATCAGCCCCAGCATTTT
TRBV19	NA	TRBJ1-1	NA	10	CASWAGRAFF	TGTGCCAGTTGGGCAGGAAGAGCTTTCTTT
TRBV5-6	NA	TRBJ2-6	NA	15	CASSLTPTGANVLTF	TGTGCCAGCAGCTTGACCCCGACTGGGGCCAACGTCCTGACTTTC
TRBV15	NA	TRBJ2-1	TRBD1	15	CATSRDNQGASSPFF	TGTGCCACCAGCAGAGATAACCAGGGGGCGTCGTCGCCGTTCTTC
TRBV30	NA	TRBJ2-3	TRBD2	18	CAWTKGASGGASTDTQYF	TGTGCCTGGACGAAAGGGGCTAGCGGGGGGGCCAGCACAGATACGCAGTATTTT
TRBV20-1	NA	TRBJ2-1	NA	11	CSGPRNNEQFF	TGCAGTGGACCGAGAAACAATGAGCAGTTCTTC
TRBV6-5	NA	TRBJ1-5	NA	13	CASTQSYNQPQHF	TGTGCCAGCACACAGTCCTACAATCAGCCCCAGCATTTT
TRBV5-8	NA	TRBJ2-3	NA	18	CASSQGVGARGSTDTQYF	TGTGCCAGCAGCCAGGGGGTCGGGGCGCGGGGGAGCACAGATACGCAGTATTTT
TRBV5-6	NA	TRBJ1-2	NA	15	CASSLVYGVAYGYTF	TGTGCCAGCAGCTTGGTGTATGGGGTGGCCTATGGCTACACCTTC
TRBV6-5	NA	TRBJ1-5	TRBD1	13	CASSDREAQPQHF	TGTGCCAGCTCGGACAGGGAAGCCCAGCCCCAGCATTTT